Each of the 15 T cell receptor beta chains below was sequenced from the same sample in a study of breast tumors, draining lymph nodes, adjacent tissues. TCRdb passed the multiplex PCR reads through MiXCR, listing each CDR3 protein once. The sample shows about 35,000 distinct CDR3 sequences, over 30% of them seen only once. The specimen was breast tumor tissue. These receptors came from a female donor with breast cancer. Some clones in this sample may be carry-over from other donors' samples.

This clonotype was counted many times. The rearrangement uses TRBV6-2 or TRBV6-3 and TRBJ2-7, with a tentative D call TRBD1 (6 bases). The CDR3 sequence is 15 residues long. The V end lost 10 bases, the J end lost 0 bases, and 19 bases lay between the germline ends. In germline, CDR1 is MNHEY, CDR2 SVGEGT. CDR3 sequence: CAIGDSGTRSYEQYF. In nucleotides, the CDR3 is TGTGCCATCGGGGATTCCGGGACACGCTCCTACGAGCAGTACTTC.

This sequence joins TRBV4-1 and TRBJ1-2; the match to TRBD1 covers 12 bases. V shed 7 bases and J 3 bases; nucleotides not matched to a gene: 9. The CDR3 extends over 16 amino acids. Germline assignment: CDR1 MGHRA and CDR2 YSYEKL. This chain's CDR3 is CASTYGDRGRDYGYTF. As DNA, the CDR3 is TGCGCCAGCACCTATGGGGACAGGGGGCGAGACTATGGCTACACCTTC.

This clonotype was recorded many times. CDR3 protein: CATNPGGETQYF. The CDR3 DNA follows: TGTGCCACCAACCCGGGAGGAGAGACCCAGTACTTC. V gene TRBV15 combines with J gene TRBJ2-5; 7 nucleotides align to TRBD2. Germline values: CDR1 LNHNV, CDR2 YYDKDF (reference sequence). J gave up 4 bases and V 7 bases, and 3 bases lay outside the gene matches. This CDR3 is built from 12 residues.

The chain employs TRBV20-1 and TRBJ2-5, with TRBD2 matching over 10 bases. The CDR3 extends over 13 amino acids. J lost 4 bases, V lost 2 bases, and 1 base had no gene match. Germline values: CDR1 DFQATT, CDR2 SNEGSKA (reference sequence). The CDR3 region is CSARPSGRETQYF. DNA for the CDR3: TGCAGTGCTAGACCTAGCGGGAGAGAGACCCAGTACTTC.

This clonotype was counted at least ten times. The chain joins TRBV7-9 to TRBJ2-6; no definite D call. Germline lookup yields CDR1 SEHNR and CDR2 FQNEAQ (reference sequence). V dropped 4 bases and J dropped 0 bases, with 7 bases sitting between them. The CDR3 contains 15 residues. This chain's CDR3 is CASSWTNSGANVLTF. CDR3 nucleotide sequence: TGTGCCAGCAGCTGGACGAACTCTGGGGCCAACGTCCTGACTTTC.

The chain is built from TRBV7-6 and TRBJ2-2; D uncertain. This CDR3 is built from 13 residues. V lost 1 base and J 6 bases, leaving 6 bases between the germline ends. Germline CDR1 is SGHVS and CDR2 is FNYEAQ. In DNA form, the CDR3 reads TGTGCCAGCAGCTTAGTCGCAGCCGGGGAGCTGTTTTTT. It is translated as CASSLVAAGELFF.

This chain joins TRBV24-1 and TRBJ1-1, with a weak D call TRBD1 (5 bases). Germline V gene sequence: CDR1 KGHDR, CDR2 SFDVKD. The CDR3 extends over 13 amino acids. With 9 bases removed from V and 3 bases from J, the gap between germline ends came to 13 bases. The DNA of the CDR3 is TGTGCCACCCGGGGCCTCAGGGACACTGAAGCTTTCTTT. It yields the protein CATRGLRDTEAFF.

The rearrangement links TRBV28 to TRBJ2-2; D possibly corresponds to TRBD1 (5 bases). This CDR3 region has 15 residues. CDR1 is MDHEN and CDR2 is SYDVKM in the germline V gene. V gave up 6 bases and J gave up 6 bases, with 17 bases separating them. DNA of the CDR3: TGTGCCAGCAGCGTATACAGGTCCCCGGCCGGGGAGCTGTTTTTT. Amino acid sequence: CASSVYRSPAGELFF.

Concerning this clonotype: A much larger clone lies one base from this, so it may be a read error. The rearrangement links TRBV7-9 to TRBJ2-1; D is possibly TRBD1 (5 bases). The CDR3 totals 15 residues. Deletions cut 4 bases from V and 0 bases from J, with 10 bases between. Germline CDR1 reads SEHNR; CDR2 reads FQNEAQ (reference sequence). The CDR3 reads CASSSIGASYNEQFF. The CDR3 region has the DNA TGTGCCAGCAGCTCGATAGGGGCCTCCTACAATGAGCAGTTCTTC.

Notes on this clonotype: With a much larger clone just one base away, this may be a read error. The chain couples TRBV4-2 to TRBJ2-6; 11 nucleotides agree with TRBD2. Germline V gene sequence: CDR1 LGHNA, CDR2 YNFKEQ. V shed 6 bases and J 4 bases; nucleotides not matched to a gene: 11. This CDR3 contains 18 residues. The CDR3 bases are TGTGCCAGCAGTCAGAGCCTAGCGGGAGGCGCCGGGGCCAACGTCCTGACTTTC. Protein sequence: CASSQSLAGGAGANVLTF.

Note on this clonotype: A read error is possible here, since a much larger clone lies one base away. The chain links TRBV12-3 or TRBV12-4 to TRBJ1-5; D is unresolved. This CDR3 contains 16 residues. V lost 5 bases and J lost 2, with 16 bases in between. The CDR3 nucleotides are TGTGCCAGCAGTGAAACCGGGTACCTCGGCAATCAGCCCCAGCATTTT. As protein: CASSETGYLGNQPQHF.

The chain recombines TRBV13 with TRBJ2-7, with D tentatively TRBD1 (5 bases). CDR3 length: 14 amino acids. Germline CDR1 PRHDT, CDR2 FYEKMQ (reference sequence). Trimming removed 5 bases at V and 0 bases at J, with 11 bases between. This CDR3 is CASSQGAVSYEQYF. In DNA, the CDR3 is TGTGCCAGCAGCCAAGGGGCGGTCTCCTACGAGCAGTACTTC.

This clonotype was observed many times. The rearrangement links TRBV7-3 to TRBJ2-1; 8 positions match TRBD2. V was clipped by 2 bases and J by 8 bases; unmatched bases: 8. This CDR3 is 15 amino acids long. The germline gives CDR1 SGHTA, CDR2 FQGTGA. The CDR3 nucleotides are TGTGCCAGCAGCTTATTGGCGGGGCGGGGGGATGAGCAGTTCTTC. It translates to CASSLLAGRGDEQFF.

For this clonotype: A read error may be the cause here, since a much bigger clone is one base away. Here the CDR3 DNA reads TGCAGTGCTAGTGGAGGGACAGGGGGCCAAGAGACCCAGTACTTC. Translated, it gives CSASGGTGGQETQYF. The V call is TRBV20-1, the J call TRBJ2-5, with 11 positions matching TRBD1. The V and J ends lost 3 bases and 1 base, in that order; junction bases with no gene match: 4. CDR1 is DFQATT, CDR2 SNEGSKA, per germline (reference sequence). The CDR3 consists of 15 residues.

The rearrangement joins TRBV6-5 to TRBJ2-7; D is undetermined. Germline CDR1 is MNHEY and CDR2 is SVGAGI. V lost 0 bases and J lost 5, with 11 bases in between. This CDR3 contains 14 residues. The CDR3 protein is CASSYSKSSNEQYF. In nucleotides, the CDR3 is TGTGCCAGCAGTTACTCGAAAAGTTCCAACGAGCAGTACTTC.